This T cell receptor beta chain was identified in a study of blood T cell repertoires in COVID-19. In the authors' methods: Estimation of nucleated cell counts relied on the amplification of reference gene primers. Clones were sequenced by immunoSEQ multiplex PCR, and TCRdb holds only the in-frame ones, with some missing. V, J and clone size were drawn from that table, and D and trimming were deduced from the DNA. The table has almost 350,000 clones, roughly nine tenths seen once. The CDR3 covers 15 residues. V gave up 6 bases and J gave up 0 bases, with 14 bases separating them. The germline gives CDR1 MDHEN, CDR2 SYDVKM.

Sequencing was carried out using peripheral blood. This TCR came from a woman between 55 and 75 years old with COVID-19, enrolled during active disease. The chain links TRBV28 to TRBJ1-1; D remains unclear. This chain's CDR3 is CASSLPPVMNTEAFF. CDR3 coding DNA: TGTGCCAGCAGCCTCCCCCCCGTAATGAACACTGAAGCTTTCTTT.